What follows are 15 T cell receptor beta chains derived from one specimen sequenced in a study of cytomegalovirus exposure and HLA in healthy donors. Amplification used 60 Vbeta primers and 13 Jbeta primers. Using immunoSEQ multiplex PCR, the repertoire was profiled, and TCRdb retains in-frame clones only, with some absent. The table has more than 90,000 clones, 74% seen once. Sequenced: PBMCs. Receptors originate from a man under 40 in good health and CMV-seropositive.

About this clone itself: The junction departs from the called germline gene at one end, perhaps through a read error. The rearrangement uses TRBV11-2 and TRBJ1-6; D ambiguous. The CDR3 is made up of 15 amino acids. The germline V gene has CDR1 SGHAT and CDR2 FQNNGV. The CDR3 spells CASSLTAFRGSPPHF. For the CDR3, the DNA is TGTGCCAGCAGCTTAACGGCCTTTCGGGGATCACCCCCCCACTTT.

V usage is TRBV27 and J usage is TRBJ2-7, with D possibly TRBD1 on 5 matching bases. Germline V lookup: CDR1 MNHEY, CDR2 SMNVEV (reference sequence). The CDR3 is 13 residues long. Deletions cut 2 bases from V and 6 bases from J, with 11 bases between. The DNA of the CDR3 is TGTGCCAGCAGTTTAACAGGTTTGGTCGAGCAGTACTTC. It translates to CASSLTGLVEQYF.

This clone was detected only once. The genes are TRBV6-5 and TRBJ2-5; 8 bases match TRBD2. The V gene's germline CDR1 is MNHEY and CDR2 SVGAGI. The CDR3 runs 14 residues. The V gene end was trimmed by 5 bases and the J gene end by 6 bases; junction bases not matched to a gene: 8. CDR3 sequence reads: CASSPTGLGKTQYF. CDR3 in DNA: TGTGCCAGCAGTCCCACGGGACTAGGGAAGACCCAGTACTTC.

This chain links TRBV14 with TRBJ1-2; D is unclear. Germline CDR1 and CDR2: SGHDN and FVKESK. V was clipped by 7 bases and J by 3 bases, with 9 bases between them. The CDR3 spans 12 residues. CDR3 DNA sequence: TGTGCCAGCAACCCGAGTGACTATGGCTACACCTTC. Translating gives CASNPSDYGYTF.

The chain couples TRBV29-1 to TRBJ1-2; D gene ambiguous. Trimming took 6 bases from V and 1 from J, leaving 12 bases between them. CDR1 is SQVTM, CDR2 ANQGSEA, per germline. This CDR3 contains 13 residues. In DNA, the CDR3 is TGCAGCGTCCGCAAGGGAGATAACTATGGCTACACCTTC. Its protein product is CSVRKGDNYGYTF.

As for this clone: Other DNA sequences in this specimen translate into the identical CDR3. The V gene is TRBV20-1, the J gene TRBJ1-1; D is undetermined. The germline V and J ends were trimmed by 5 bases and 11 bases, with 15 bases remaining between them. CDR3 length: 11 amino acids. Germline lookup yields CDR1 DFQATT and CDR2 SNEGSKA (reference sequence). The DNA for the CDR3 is TGCAGTGCTCTTTGGCGCGGTGCGGCTTTCTTT. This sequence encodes CSALWRGAAFF.

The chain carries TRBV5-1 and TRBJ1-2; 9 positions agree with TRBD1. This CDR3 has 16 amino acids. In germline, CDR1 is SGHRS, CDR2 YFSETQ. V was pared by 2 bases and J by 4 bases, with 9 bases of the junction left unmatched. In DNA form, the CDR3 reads TGCGCCAGCAGCTTACTCCCGGGACAGGGTTCCTATGGCTACACCTTC. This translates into CASSLLPGQGSYGYTF.

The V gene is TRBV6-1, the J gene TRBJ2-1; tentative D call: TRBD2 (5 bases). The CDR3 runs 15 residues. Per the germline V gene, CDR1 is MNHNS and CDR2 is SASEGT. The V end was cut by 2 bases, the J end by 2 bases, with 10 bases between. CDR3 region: CASSEWRAPYNEQFF. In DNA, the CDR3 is TGTGCCAGCAGTGAATGGCGGGCCCCCTACAATGAGCAGTTCTTC.

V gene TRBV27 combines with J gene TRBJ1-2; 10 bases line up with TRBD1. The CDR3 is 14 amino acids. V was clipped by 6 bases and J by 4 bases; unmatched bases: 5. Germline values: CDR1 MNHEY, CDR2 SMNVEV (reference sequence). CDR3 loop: CASSGTGASYGYTF. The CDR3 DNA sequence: TGTGCCAGCAGCGGGACAGGGGCGAGCTATGGCTACACCTTC.

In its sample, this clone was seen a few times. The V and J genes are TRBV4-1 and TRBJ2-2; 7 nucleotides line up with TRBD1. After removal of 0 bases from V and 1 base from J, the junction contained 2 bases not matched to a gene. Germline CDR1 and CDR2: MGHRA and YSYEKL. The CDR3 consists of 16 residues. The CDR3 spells CASSQENRGNTGELFF. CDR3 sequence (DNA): TGCGCCAGCAGCCAAGAAAACAGGGGGAACACCGGGGAGCTGTTTTTT.

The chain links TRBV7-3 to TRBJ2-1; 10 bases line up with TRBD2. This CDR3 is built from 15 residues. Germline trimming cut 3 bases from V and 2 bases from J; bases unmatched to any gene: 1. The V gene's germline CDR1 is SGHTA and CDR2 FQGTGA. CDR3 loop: CASSFLAGAYNEQFF. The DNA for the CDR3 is TGTGCCAGCAGCTTTCTAGCGGGGGCCTACAATGAGCAGTTCTTC.

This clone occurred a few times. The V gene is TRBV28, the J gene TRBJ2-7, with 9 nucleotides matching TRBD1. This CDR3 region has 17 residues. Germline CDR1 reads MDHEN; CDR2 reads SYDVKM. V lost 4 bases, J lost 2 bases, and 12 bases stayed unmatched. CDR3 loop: CASSSPPKGTGTYEQYF. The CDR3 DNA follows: TGTGCCAGCAGTTCTCCTCCCAAGGGGACAGGGACCTACGAGCAGTACTTC.

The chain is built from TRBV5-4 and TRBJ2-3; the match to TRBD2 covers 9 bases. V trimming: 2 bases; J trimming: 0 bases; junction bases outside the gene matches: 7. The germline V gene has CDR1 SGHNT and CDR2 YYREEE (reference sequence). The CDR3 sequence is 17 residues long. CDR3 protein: CASSLGIAGESTDTQYF. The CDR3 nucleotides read TGTGCCAGCAGCTTAGGTATAGCGGGGGAAAGCACAGATACGCAGTATTTT.

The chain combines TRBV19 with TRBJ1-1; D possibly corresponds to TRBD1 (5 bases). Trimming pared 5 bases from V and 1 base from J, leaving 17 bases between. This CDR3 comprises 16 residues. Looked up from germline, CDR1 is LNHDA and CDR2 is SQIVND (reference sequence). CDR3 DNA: TGTGCCAGTAGTGGTCCACGGACAAGGGAGAACACTGAAGCTTTCTTT. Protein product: CASSGPRTRENTEAFF. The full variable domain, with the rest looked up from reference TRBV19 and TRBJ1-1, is DGGITQSPKYLFRKEGQNVTLSCEQNLNHDAMYWYRQDPGQGLRLIYYSQIVNDFQKGDIAEGYSVSREKKESFPLTVTSAQKNPTAFYLCASSGPRTRENTEAFFGQGTRLTVV.

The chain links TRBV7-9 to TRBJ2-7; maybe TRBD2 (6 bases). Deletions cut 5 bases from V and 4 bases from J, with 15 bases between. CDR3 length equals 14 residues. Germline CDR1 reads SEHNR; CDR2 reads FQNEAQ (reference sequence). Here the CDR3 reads CASSGGGGRYEQYF. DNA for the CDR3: TGTGCCAGCAGCGGGGGAGGAGGGCGGTACGAGCAGTACTTC.